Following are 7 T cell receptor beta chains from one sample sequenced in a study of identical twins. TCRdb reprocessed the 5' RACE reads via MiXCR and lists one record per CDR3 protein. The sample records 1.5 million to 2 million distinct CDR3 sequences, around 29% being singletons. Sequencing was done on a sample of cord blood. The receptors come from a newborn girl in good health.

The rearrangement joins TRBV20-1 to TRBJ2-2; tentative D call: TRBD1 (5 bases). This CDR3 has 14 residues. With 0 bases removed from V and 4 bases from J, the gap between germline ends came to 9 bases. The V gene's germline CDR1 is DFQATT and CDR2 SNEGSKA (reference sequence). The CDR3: CSAREGRPTGELFF. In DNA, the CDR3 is TGCAGTGCTAGAGAGGGGCGGCCCACCGGGGAGCTGTTTTTT.

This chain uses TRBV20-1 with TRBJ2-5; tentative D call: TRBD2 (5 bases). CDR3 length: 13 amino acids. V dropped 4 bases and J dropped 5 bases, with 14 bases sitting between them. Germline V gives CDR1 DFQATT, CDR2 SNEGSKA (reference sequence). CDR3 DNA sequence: TGCAGTGCTACGAAGAGTAGCGCGGAGACCCAGTACTTC. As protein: CSATKSSAETQYF.

This CDR3 reads CAISGLAGGGSYNEQFF. The CDR3 bases are TGTGCCATCAGCGGACTAGCGGGAGGAGGGTCCTACAATGAGCAGTTCTTC. This chain joins TRBV10-3 and TRBJ2-1; TRBD2 matches 14 bases. The germline CDR1 and CDR2 sequences are ENHRY and SYGVKD. The CDR3 sequence is 17 residues long. J lost 1 base, V lost 6 bases, and 5 bases had no gene match.

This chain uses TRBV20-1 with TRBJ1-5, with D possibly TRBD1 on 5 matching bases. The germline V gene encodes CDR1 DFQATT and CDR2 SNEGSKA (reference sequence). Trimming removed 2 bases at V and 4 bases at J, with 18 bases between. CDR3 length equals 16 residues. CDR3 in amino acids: CSARRRGGGLNQPQHF. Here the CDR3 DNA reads TGCAGTGCTAGAAGGCGGGGGGGTGGGTTAAATCAGCCCCAGCATTTT.

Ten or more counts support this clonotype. Written as DNA, the CDR3 is TGTGCCACCAGTGATTTGAACACTGAAGCTTTCTTT. It encodes CATSDLNTEAFF. The J gene is TRBJ1-1, the V gene TRBV24-1; D is undetermined. Trimming shortened V by 0 bases and J by 2 bases, and 0 bases separated the two germline ends. The length of the CDR3 is 12 residues. Germline lookup yields CDR1 KGHDR and CDR2 SFDVKD.

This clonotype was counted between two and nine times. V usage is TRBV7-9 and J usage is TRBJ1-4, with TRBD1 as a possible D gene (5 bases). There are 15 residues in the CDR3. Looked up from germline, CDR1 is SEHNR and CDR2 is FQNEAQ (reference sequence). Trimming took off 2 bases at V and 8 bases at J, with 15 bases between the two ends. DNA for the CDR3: TGTGCCAGCAGCTTATCGGGATCTCAGGGCGAAAAACTGTTTTTT. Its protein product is CASSLSGSQGEKLFF.

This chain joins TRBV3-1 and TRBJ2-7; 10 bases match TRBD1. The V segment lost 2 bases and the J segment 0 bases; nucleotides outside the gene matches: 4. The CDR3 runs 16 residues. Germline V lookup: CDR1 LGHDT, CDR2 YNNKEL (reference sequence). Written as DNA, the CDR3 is TGTGCCAGCAGCCAACCGGGACAGGGGACCTCCTACGAGCAGTACTTC. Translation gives CASSQPGQGTSYEQYF.